Below are 20 T cell receptor beta chains sequenced from a single sample in a study of T cell clonality in common variable immunodeficiency. TCRdb's table, derived via immunoSEQ multiplex PCR, lists solely in-frame clones and lacks some. The sample holds roughly 60,000 clones, and no clone turns up only once. The sample was peripheral blood mononuclear cells. The receptors were gathered from a person aged 18 to 69 in good health.

This clone was detected ten times or more. The read gets to within 3 residues of the CDR3 end, and the germline J gene fills in the rest. The V gene is TRBV20-1, the J gene TRBJ2-7, with 11 bases that match TRBD1. CDR3 length equals 14 residues. Germline trimming cut 5 bases from V and 0 bases from J; bases unmatched to any gene: 3. Germline-derived CDR1 and CDR2 are DFQATT and SNEGSKA (reference sequence). CDR3 region: CSAWDRGSSYEQYF. The sequenced part of the CDR3 DNA is TGCAGTGCTTGGGACAGGGGGAGCTCCTACGAG.

This clone appeared many times. Read sequence stops 3 residues before the CDR3 end, and the germline J gene provides the missing end. This chain links TRBV20-1 with TRBJ2-6, with TRBD1 identical over 9 bases. The CDR3 consists of 16 residues. Trimming cost V 5 bases and J 2 bases; bases outside gene matches: 7. Germline values: CDR1 DFQATT, CDR2 SNEGSKA (reference sequence). The CDR3 here is CSASGQGVTGANVLTF. The CDR3 bases that were read are TGCAGTGCTTCGGGACAGGGTGTTACTGGGGCCAACGTC.

This clone was counted at least ten times. The CDR3 end lies 3 residues beyond the end of the read and is filled in from the germline J gene. The rearrangement joins TRBV5-5 to TRBJ2-3; D gene uncertain. The germline V and J ends were trimmed by 0 bases and 4 bases, with 6 bases remaining between them. CDR1 is SGHKS, CDR2 YYEKEE, per germline (reference sequence). The CDR3 has 13 amino acids. The CDR3 bases that were read are TGTGCCAGCAGCTTGGTGGCTTCAGATACG. Amino acids: CASSLVASDT. The full CDR3 protein is CASSLVASDTQYF.

This clone was observed many times. The CDR3 extends 3 residues past the end of the read, so its final part is completed from the germline J gene. This chain links TRBV11-2 with TRBJ2-3; tentative D call: TRBD2 (5 bases). Germline V gene lookup returns CDR1 SGHAT and CDR2 FQNNGV. This CDR3 region has 15 residues. Trimming removed 5 bases at V and 6 bases at J, with 18 bases between. CDR3 residues: CASSNNPGSSDTQYF. The sequenced part of the CDR3 DNA is TGTGCCAGCAGCAATAACCCGGGGTCCTCGGATACG.

This clone was found many times. The read halts 3 residues ahead of the CDR3 end, with the missing end drawn from the germline J gene. Other DNA sequences from this sample encode an identical CDR3 as well. V and J are TRBV4-1 and TRBJ2-1, with D tentatively TRBD1 (5 bases). Trimming left V 0 bases short and J 0 bases short, with 12 bases between. CDR3 size: 17 residues. Germline V lookup: CDR1 MGHRA, CDR2 YSYEKL. CDR3: CASSQDGASSSYNEQFF. The covered CDR3 bases are TGCGCCAGCAGCCAAGATGGGGCCAGCAGCTCCTACAATGAG.

In its sample, this clone was seen many times. The sequenced fragment ends 3 residues before the CDR3 boundary, so the rest is inferred from the germline J gene. The V gene is TRBV28, the J gene TRBJ2-7; possible D gene TRBD2, 7 bases. V dropped 6 bases and J dropped 5 bases, with 14 bases sitting between them. The germline CDR1 and CDR2 sequences are MDHEN and SYDVKM. This CDR3 is 13 amino acids long. CDR3 DNA (partial): TGTGCCAGCAGAATCAGGGGAGGGGACGAG. Protein: CASRIRGGDE. The full CDR3 protein reads CASRIRGGDEQYF.

This clone was observed many times. The CDR3 end lies 3 residues beyond the end of the read and is filled in from the germline J gene. This chain uses TRBV6-2 or TRBV6-3 with TRBJ1-4; no firm D call. This CDR3 comprises 15 residues. Trimming left V 5 bases short and J 0 bases short, with 10 bases between. Germline CDR1 is MNHEY and CDR2 is SVGEGT. CDR3 DNA (partial): TGTGCCAGCAGTCCAGCGGGTGCAACTAATGAAAAA. It is translated as CASSPAGATNEK. The entire CDR3 is CASSPAGATNEKLFF.

The table lists this clone with a few counts. From the germline J gene comes the end of the CDR3, since the read stops 3 residues before it. The chain employs TRBV5-1 and TRBJ2-7, with 8 nucleotides matching TRBD1. The junction had 7 bases not matched to a gene; V was cut back by 6 bases and J by 2 bases. The CDR3 loop spans 14 amino acids. Per the germline V gene, CDR1 is SGHRS and CDR2 is YFSETQ. The CDR3 DNA, read in part, is TGCGCCAGCAATCCGGGACAGGTCGCCTACGAG. This sequence encodes CASNPGQVAYE. The complete CDR3 sequence is CASNPGQVAYEQYF.

This clone was recorded many times. The CDR3 goes on 3 residues after the read ends, and that part is filled in from the germline J gene. V is TRBV20-1 and J is TRBJ2-3, with 8 bases lining up with TRBD2. V shed 0 bases and J 6 bases; nucleotides not matched to a gene: 8. The CDR3 sequence is 15 residues long. The germline V gene encodes CDR1 DFQATT and CDR2 SNEGSKA (reference sequence). CDR3 sequence reads: CSARDAAGVGDTQYF. The CDR3 bases that were read are TGCAGTGCTAGAGATGCAGCGGGAGTAGGCGATACG.

This clone is medium-sized in the sample. From the germline J gene comes the end of the CDR3, since the read stops 3 residues before it. V gene TRBV7-3 combines with J gene TRBJ1-1; the match to TRBD1 covers 7 bases. The V and J ends lost 5 bases and 1 base, in that order; junction bases with no gene match: 4. The CDR3 runs to 14 residues. The germline V gene has CDR1 SGHTA and CDR2 FQGTGA. The CDR3 DNA, read in part, is TGTGCCAGCAGCCGGACAGGAAGGAACACTGAA. Translating it yields CASSRTGRNTE. The whole CDR3 sequence is CASSRTGRNTEAFF.

This clone was seen ten or more times. Sequencing ends 3 residues short of the CDR3 end; the germline J gene provides the rest. The V and J genes are TRBV2 and TRBJ2-2; D ambiguous. This CDR3 has 11 residues. Per the germline V gene, CDR1 is SNHLY and CDR2 is FYNNEI. V was clipped by 10 bases and J by 1 base, with 4 bases between them. The chain's CDR3 is CATVNTGELFF. Incomplete CDR3 DNA: TGTGCCACCGTGAACACCGGGGAG.

The table lists this clone with many counts. The read falls 3 residues short of the CDR3 end, and the missing part is taken from the germline J gene. This chain joins TRBV4-1 and TRBJ1-5; D is unclear. This CDR3 is built from 16 residues. Trimming took 0 bases from V and 0 from J, leaving 9 bases between them. Germline values: CDR1 MGHRA, CDR2 YSYEKL. CDR3 bases read: TGCGCCAGCAGCCAAGATCGCGGGTTTAGCAATCAGCCC. It translates to CASSQDRGFSNQP. The CDR3 in its entirety is CASSQDRGFSNQPQHF.

This clone came up many times. Read coverage stops 3 residues before the CDR3 terminus; the germline J gene supplies the remainder. The V call is TRBV20-1, the J call TRBJ2-3; D is unresolved. The CDR3 has 14 residues. From germline, CDR1 is DFQATT and CDR2 SNEGSKA (reference sequence). V lost 5 bases to trimming and J lost 0 bases, with 12 bases between them. The CDR3 sequence: CSALAATSTDTQYF. The sequenced part of the CDR3 DNA is TGCAGTGCTTTGGCGGCAACTAGCACAGATACG.

This clone appeared many times. Sequencing ends 3 residues short of the CDR3 end; the germline J gene provides the rest. The gene calls are TRBV19 and TRBJ2-1; the D gene is possibly TRBD2 (6 bases). Germline lookup yields CDR1 LNHDA and CDR2 SQIVND (reference sequence). This CDR3 is 17 amino acids long. The V end lost 5 bases, the J end lost 8 bases, and 25 bases lay between the germline ends. The CDR3 bases that were read are TGTGCCAGTAGTCCTTACGGGGGTAGCTACCTGATCCATGAG. Translating gives CASSPYGGSYLIHE. The CDR3 in full is CASSPYGGSYLIHEQFF.

This clone showed up many times. The read gets to within 3 residues of the CDR3 end, and the germline J gene fills in the rest. This chain joins TRBV6-2 or TRBV6-3 and TRBJ2-2; TRBD1 is a possible D gene (6 bases). The CDR3 totals 14 residues. Germline V gene sequence: CDR1 MNHEY, CDR2 SVGEGT. V was clipped by 6 bases and J by 2 bases, with 10 bases between them. The CDR3 DNA, read in part, is TGTGCCAGCAGACAAGGGGGAAACACCGGGGAG. Its translation is CASRQGGNTGE. The CDR3 reads in full as CASRQGGNTGELFF.

This clone was recorded many times. The missing CDR3 end, 3 residues past where the read stops, is filled in from the germline J gene. The chain is built from TRBV6-1 and TRBJ2-7; 7 nucleotides match TRBD1. J lost 2 bases, V lost 1 base, and 2 bases had no gene match. The CDR3 consists of 14 residues. The germline CDR1 and CDR2 sequences are MNHNS and SASEGT. CDR3 DNA (partial): TGTGCCAGCAGTGAAGGGCAGGGGGCCTACGAG. Protein: CASSEGQGAYE. The full CDR3 reads CASSEGQGAYEQYF.

Many counts were recorded for this clone. The CDR3 extends 3 residues past the end of the read, so its final part is completed from the germline J gene. V usage is TRBV20-1 and J usage is TRBJ2-7, with TRBD1 identical over 7 bases. The CDR3 sequence is 13 residues long. J gave up 4 bases and V 5 bases, and 8 bases lay outside the gene matches. Germline CDR1 DFQATT, CDR2 SNEGSKA (reference sequence). CDR3 protein: CSAPNSQGYEQYF. CDR3 bases read: TGCAGTGCTCCCAACTCACAGGGGTACGAG.

This clone was observed many times. The read ends 3 residues early relative to the CDR3; the germline J gene fills the gap. The chain combines TRBV6-2 or TRBV6-3 with TRBJ1-5; tentatively, D is TRBD1 (5 bases). This CDR3 is built from 13 residues. The germline V and J ends were trimmed by 5 bases and 3 bases, with 8 bases remaining between them. Germline values: CDR1 MNHEY, CDR2 SVGEGT. The part of the CDR3 DNA that was read is TGTGCCAGCAGTAGACAGAACAATCAGCCC. Translation gives CASSRQNNQP. The entire CDR3 reads CASSRQNNQPQHF.

At least ten counts were recorded for this clone. The read terminates 3 residues before the CDR3 end, so the remaining end is supplied by the germline J gene. The chain couples TRBV20-1 to TRBJ1-1, with a tentative D call TRBD1 (6 bases). Germline-derived CDR1 and CDR2 are DFQATT and SNEGSKA (reference sequence). V was clipped by 2 bases and J by 1 base, with 11 bases between them. The CDR3 consists of 14 residues. CDR3 DNA (partial): TGCAGTGCTAGATTACAGGGAAGGAACACTGAA. Translated, it gives CSARLQGRNTE. Given in full, the CDR3 is CSARLQGRNTEAFF.

A note on this clone: Sequencing ends 3 residues short of the CDR3 end; the germline J gene provides the rest. The chain combines TRBV6-4 with TRBJ1-4; 7 bases are a match to TRBD1. This CDR3 has 16 residues. Trimming removed 1 base from V and 5 bases from J; junction bases left unmatched: 7. Germline values: CDR1 MRHNA, CDR2 SNTAGT. CDR3 protein: CASSDFGQERNEKLFF. CDR3 DNA (partial): TGTGCCAGCAGTGACTTTGGACAGGAGCGGAATGAAAAA.